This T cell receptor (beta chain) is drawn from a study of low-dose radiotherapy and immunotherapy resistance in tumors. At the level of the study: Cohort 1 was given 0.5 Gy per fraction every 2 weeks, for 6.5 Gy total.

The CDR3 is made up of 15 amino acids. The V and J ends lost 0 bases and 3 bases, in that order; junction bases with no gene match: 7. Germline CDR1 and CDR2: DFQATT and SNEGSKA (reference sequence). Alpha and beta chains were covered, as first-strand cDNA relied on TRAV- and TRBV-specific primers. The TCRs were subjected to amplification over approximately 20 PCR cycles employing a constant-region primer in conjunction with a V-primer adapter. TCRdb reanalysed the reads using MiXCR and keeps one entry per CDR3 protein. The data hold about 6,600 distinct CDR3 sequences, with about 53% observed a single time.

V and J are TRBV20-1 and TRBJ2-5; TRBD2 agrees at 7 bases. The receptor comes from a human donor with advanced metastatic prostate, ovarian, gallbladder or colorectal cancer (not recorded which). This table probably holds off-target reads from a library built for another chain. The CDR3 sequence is CSARDVLASEETQYF. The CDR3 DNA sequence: TGCAGTGCTAGAGATGTACTAGCGTCAGAAGAGACCCAGTACTTC.